A single T cell receptor beta chain is shown here with its context. The V and J ends lost 4 bases and 4 bases, in that order; junction bases with no gene match: 7. The germline gives CDR1 SGHAT, CDR2 FQNNGV. This CDR3 is built from 15 residues. Authors' data handling: Estimation of nucleated cell counts was performed using reference gene primer amplification. The table came from immunoSEQ multiplex PCR; TCRdb's copy has only in-frame clones and leaves some out. D and trimming were read from the DNA, whereas the V and J calls and clone size are those reported in that table. Counted here are over 30,000 clones, 88% occurring once; the ten biggest clones make up 8.5% to 10%. The source of the sample is a study of blood T cell repertoires in COVID-19. Study summary: The analysed material was cDNA or gDNA that came from T cells, B-cell-depleted T cells, or PBMCs.

The rearrangement joins TRBV11-2 to TRBJ2-1; 7 bases are shared with TRBD1. Sequencing was done on a sample of peripheral blood. This sequence was found in a human donor in a cohort sampled during active COVID-19. The CDR3 DNA sequence: TGTGCCAGCAGCTCCTTAGGGGGCCATTACAATGAGCAGTTCTTC. As protein: CASSSLGGHYNEQFF.